The 5 T cell receptor beta chains below were found in one sample sequenced in a study of human T cells and chemical hapten exposure. The time point: pre-sensitization, week 0. Treatment noted: therapeutic diphenylcyclopropenone sensitization with weekly scalp DPC. TCRdb reprocessed the RACE reads with MiXCR, giving one entry per CDR3 protein. The data show tens of thousands of distinct CDR3 sequences, with more than 8% seen just once and approximately 9.9% held by the top ten. Sequenced here: whole blood, sampled in connection with sensitization to the hapten diphenylcyclopropenone (DPC). All receptors come from a man aged 40-49 years with alopecia areata. Some clones in this sample may be carry-over from other donors' samples.

In its sample, this clonotype was seen a few times. V usage is TRBV5-4 and J usage is TRBJ2-4, with D tentatively TRBD1 or TRBD2 (6 bases each). Germline values: CDR1 SGHNT, CDR2 YYREEE (reference sequence). The CDR3 contains 14 residues. Trimming cost V 4 bases and J 8 bases, with 16 bases left between them. The CDR3 reads CASSPDGGVDIQYF. The CDR3 DNA reads as TGTGCCAGCAGCCCGGACGGGGGCGTAGACATTCAGTACTTC.

There are many counts of this clonotype. The rearrangement uses TRBV5-1 and TRBJ2-5, with TRBD2 matching 11 bases. Germline V gives CDR1 SGHRS, CDR2 YFSETQ. Losses at the gene ends were 3 bases for V and 6 bases for J; bases not matched to a gene: 13. This CDR3 has 17 residues. The CDR3 coding sequence is TGCGCCAGCAGCTCCGACGGTAGCGGGAGGGCCGGGAAGACCCAGTACTTC. Its protein product is CASSSDGSGRAGKTQYF.

This clonotype showed up many times. The chain uses TRBV27 and TRBJ2-2; D is tentatively TRBD1 or TRBD2 (5 bases each). The CDR3 runs 15 residues. In germline, CDR1 is MNHEY, CDR2 SMNVEV (reference sequence). Trimming pared 1 base from V and 4 bases from J, leaving 10 bases between. CDR3 sequence: CASSLWAGSTGELFF. The DNA of the CDR3 is TGTGCCAGCAGTTTATGGGCAGGGAGCACCGGGGAGCTGTTTTTT.

This clonotype has just a few counts. The V and J genes are TRBV7-9 and TRBJ1-2; perhaps TRBD1 as D (6 bases). Germline-derived CDR1 and CDR2 are SEHNR and FQNEAQ (reference sequence). V was shortened by 1 base and J by 9 bases, with 21 bases between the two germline ends. The CDR3 loop spans 16 amino acids. Written as DNA, the CDR3 is TGTGCCAGCAGCTTAGAGGAGGCAGGGGCTGGTGAGAGCTACACCTTC. Its translation: CASSLEEAGAGESYTF.

Ten or more counts support this clonotype. An end of the junction differs from the germline gene, which may be a read error. V is TRBV7-3 and J is TRBJ1-1; D is uncertain. This CDR3 comprises 15 residues. Germline V CDR1 and CDR2: SGHTA, FQGTGA. CDR3 DNA: TGTGCCAGCAGCCCAATGGGCGGGCTGAAAACTGAAGCTTTCTTT. Residues: CASSPMGGLKTEAFF.